The 21 T cell receptor beta chains given below trace back to one sample, sequenced in a study of response to subunit inactivated influenza vaccine. TCRdb passed the RT-PCR reads through MiXCR, listing each CDR3 protein once. Seen here are 800,000 or so distinct CDR3 sequences, roughly 20% observed once, and the top ten hold 9.5% to 13%. The source material was PBMCs from blood, sampled 5 to 6 days after vaccination. The receptors come from a man in his fifties or sixties who received an inactivated influenza vaccine.

The rearrangement joins TRBV20-1 to TRBJ2-7; D not certain. Trimming pared 1 base from V and 3 bases from J, leaving 10 bases between. The CDR3 is made up of 13 amino acids. Germline V gene sequence: CDR1 DFQATT, CDR2 SNEGSKA (reference sequence). The CDR3 region is CSARVQSYYEQYF. CDR3 nucleotides: TGCAGTGCTAGAGTACAGTCCTACTACGAGCAGTACTTC.

The rearrangement joins TRBV10-3 to TRBJ2-5, with a weak D call TRBD1 (5 bases). The CDR3 consists of 12 residues. The germline V gene encodes CDR1 ENHRY and CDR2 SYGVKD. With 6 bases removed from V and 4 bases from J, the gap between germline ends came to 9 bases. The CDR3 here is CAISRDAETQYF. As DNA, the CDR3 is TGTGCCATCAGCAGGGATGCAGAGACCCAGTACTTC.

This clonotype was seen ten or more times. The chain links TRBV20-1 to TRBJ2-1; the match to TRBD2 covers 9 bases. The germline gives CDR1 DFQATT, CDR2 SNEGSKA (reference sequence). Germline trimming cut 0 bases from V and 6 bases from J; bases unmatched to any gene: 3. The CDR3 runs 14 residues. The DNA of the CDR3 is TGCAGTGCTAGAGACGCGGGGGGGCTCAATGAGCAGTTCTTC. It encodes CSARDAGGLNEQFF.

V and J are TRBV20-1 and TRBJ1-1, with D hard to call. V shed 6 bases and J shed 1 base, with 18 bases lying between them. CDR3 length: 15 residues. Germline values: CDR1 DFQATT, CDR2 SNEGSKA (reference sequence). CDR3 DNA sequence: TGCAGTGCCCAAGACATAAGGGCCCAGAACACTGAAGCTTTCTTT. Translation: CSAQDIRAQNTEAFF.

CDR3 in DNA: TGTGCCAGCAGCTTAGGCCCGGCGATGGGGCCCGGGGAGCTGTTTTTT. It codes for CASSLGPAMGPGELFF. The chain links TRBV7-2 to TRBJ2-2; possible D gene TRBD1, 5 bases. Trimming removed 1 base at V and 6 bases at J, with 15 bases between. Germline values: CDR1 SGHTA, CDR2 FQGNSA. There are 16 residues in the CDR3.

V gene TRBV18 combines with J gene TRBJ2-7; D is possibly TRBD2 (5 bases). The germline V and J ends were trimmed by 3 bases and 2 bases, with 11 bases remaining between them. This CDR3 contains 14 residues. Germline values: CDR1 KGHSH, CDR2 LQKENI. DNA of the CDR3: TGTGCCAGCTCACCGCTGGACTTTACCTACGAGCAGTACTTC. It is translated as CASSPLDFTYEQYF.

The chain couples TRBV2 to TRBJ2-1, with a possible D match to TRBD2 (5 bases). The V end lost 2 bases, the J end lost 4 bases, and 12 bases lay between the germline ends. Germline values: CDR1 SNHLY, CDR2 FYNNEI. The CDR3 has 15 residues. CDR3 sequence (DNA): TGTGCCAGCAGTGAACCTAGCAACCCTTACAATGAGCAGTTCTTC. It is translated as CASSEPSNPYNEQFF.

The chain links TRBV15 to TRBJ2-2; D uncertain. The CDR3 covers 15 residues. V shed 0 bases and J shed 1 base, with 6 bases lying between them. CDR1 and CDR2 (germline): LNHNV, YYDKDF (reference sequence). CDR3 in amino acids: CATSRDIGNTGELFF. The CDR3 DNA follows: TGTGCCACCAGCAGAGATATAGGGAACACCGGGGAGCTGTTTTTT.

CDR3 DNA sequence: TGCAGTGCAATCCTAGGGGGTACTTCCTACGAGCAGTACTTC. Protein product: CSAILGGTSYEQYF. The chain is built from TRBV20-1 and TRBJ2-7; a possible D gene is TRBD1 (6 bases). The CDR3 loop spans 14 amino acids. V was pared by 6 bases and J by 1 base, with 16 bases between. CDR1 and CDR2 from the germline V gene are DFQATT and SNEGSKA (reference sequence).

The V and J genes are TRBV18 and TRBJ2-1, with TRBD2 identical over 10 bases. V shed 6 bases and J 6 bases; nucleotides not matched to a gene: 11. Germline V lookup: CDR1 KGHSH, CDR2 LQKENI. CDR3 length: 16 residues. The CDR3 spells CASSLAAGGPGNEQFF. The CDR3 DNA sequence: TGTGCCAGCTCCCTTGCAGCGGGAGGGCCTGGCAATGAGCAGTTCTTC.

This sequence joins TRBV20-1 and TRBJ2-1, with D perhaps matching TRBD2 (5 bases). The germline V and J ends were trimmed by 0 bases and 10 bases, with 19 bases remaining between them. The CDR3 is 15 amino acids. Germline V gene sequence: CDR1 DFQATT, CDR2 SNEGSKA (reference sequence). CDR3 protein: CSARDPRTPTGEQFF. CDR3 nucleotide sequence: TGCAGTGCTAGAGATCCCAGGACTCCTACGGGGGAGCAGTTCTTC.

This chain uses TRBV4-3 with TRBJ1-2; D gene ambiguous. The CDR3 runs 14 residues. Trimming pared 0 bases from V and 2 bases from J, leaving 7 bases between. From germline, CDR1 is LGHNA and CDR2 YSLEER. As DNA, the CDR3 is TGCGCCAGCAGCCAAGATCTGCTAAACTATGGCTACACCTTC. It encodes CASSQDLLNYGYTF.

The rearrangement uses TRBV7-2 and TRBJ2-1; D uncertain. V was pared by 4 bases and J by 5 bases, with 15 bases between. The CDR3 sequence is 15 residues long. Germline V CDR1 and CDR2: SGHTA, FQGNSA. The CDR3 region has the DNA TGTGCCAGCAGCTCGGAAACCTTACAGAACAATGAGCAGTTCTTC. It is translated as CASSSETLQNNEQFF.

The rearrangement uses TRBV18 and TRBJ2-5, with 7 bases identical to TRBD1. The germline V gene has CDR1 KGHSH and CDR2 LQKENI. The CDR3 is 14 residues long. J lost 6 bases, V lost 3 bases, and 7 bases had no gene match. The CDR3 bases are TGTGCCAGCTCACCCAGAACAGGGGAACAGACCCAGTACTTC. Translated: CASSPRTGEQTQYF.

This clonotype was seen at least ten times. One junction end does not reproduce the germline sequence, and a read error may be involved. Here the CDR3 DNA reads TGTGCCAGCAGCACGGGACAGGGTCCCTACGAGCAGTACTTC. Protein product: CASSTGQGPYEQYF. The genes are TRBV5-1 and TRBJ2-7, with 9 positions matching TRBD1. CDR1 and CDR2 from the germline V gene are SGHRS and YFSETQ. The CDR3 is 14 amino acids.

In this sample, this clonotype turned up a few times. This sequence joins TRBV11-3 and TRBJ2-1; TRBD1 is a possible D gene (6 bases). The CDR3 is made up of 13 amino acids. Deletions cut 2 bases from V and 7 bases from J, with 9 bases between. Germline lookup yields CDR1 SGHNT and CDR2 YENEEA. CDR3 in DNA: TGTGCCAGCAGCTTAACCACAGGGAATGAGCAGTTCTTC. The encoded protein is CASSLTTGNEQFF. Full variable domain (missing parts from reference TRBV11-3 and TRBJ2-1): EAGVVQSPRYKIIEKKQPVAFWCNPISGHNTLYWYLQNLGQGPELLIRYENEEAVDDSQLPKDRFSAERLKGVDSTLKIQPAELGDSAVYLCASSLTTGNEQFFGPGTRLTVL.

The chain links TRBV12-3 or TRBV12-4 to TRBJ2-3, with D perhaps matching TRBD2 (6 bases). The CDR3 length is 15 residues. Between the trimmed V and J ends, which lost 7 bases and 4 bases, there was a span of 18 bases. In DNA, the CDR3 is TGTGCCAGCACCCCCGGGGGTTTTTGGGCAGATACGCAGTATTTT. It specifies CASTPGGFWADTQYF.

The rearrangement joins TRBV3-1 to TRBJ1-6; D is unclear. CDR1 LGHDT and CDR2 YNNKEL come from the germline V gene (reference sequence). V was pared by 3 bases and J by 10 bases, with 10 bases between. The CDR3 runs to 13 residues. CDR3 protein: CASSHSAPSPLHF. The CDR3 nucleotides are TGTGCCAGCAGCCATTCGGCGCCATCACCCCTCCACTTT.

This clonotype was detected only a few times. The J gene is TRBJ2-5, the V gene TRBV28; perhaps TRBD1 as D (6 bases). The CDR3 length is 15 residues. Germline V gene sequence: CDR1 MDHEN, CDR2 SYDVKM. V lost 6 bases and J 1 base, leaving 15 bases between the germline ends. CDR3 sequence reads: CASRMGADSQETQYF. In DNA, the CDR3 is TGTGCCAGCAGGATGGGGGCGGACTCCCAAGAGACCCAGTACTTC.

V is TRBV2 and J is TRBJ1-2; tentative D call: TRBD1 (5 bases). The V end was cut by 7 bases, the J end by 8 bases, with 17 bases between. The CDR3 spans 13 residues. Germline lookup yields CDR1 SNHLY and CDR2 FYNNEI. In DNA, the CDR3 is TGTGCCAGCACCTTAGAGGTGGGGGACGGCTACACCTTC. Translation gives CASTLEVGDGYTF.

J is TRBJ2-1 and V is TRBV10-3; the D gene is possibly TRBD1 (6 bases). The CDR3 totals 15 residues. CDR1 and CDR2 (germline): ENHRY, SYGVKD. V gave up 3 bases and J gave up 6 bases, with 15 bases separating them. As DNA, the CDR3 is TGTGCCATCAGTGACAGGGTCCTAGGGGGCAATGAGCAGTTCTTC. It is translated as CAISDRVLGGNEQFF.